A single T cell receptor beta chain is shown here with its context. A few counts support this clonotype. This receptor's antigen is unknown. Base quality data are lacking; no much larger clone is found one base away. Library preparation was by 5' RACE. This sample was sequenced with an Illumina HiSeq 2000. A universal primer binding site was introduced by template switching, and a unique molecular identifier was present in the final cDNA, enabling accurate counting of TCR cDNA molecules. First-strand cDNA for TCR alpha and beta chains was synthesized from specific primers in the conserved constant-segment region. Each cDNA library was double barcoded, with a SMART-Mk sample barcode plus Illumina barcodes, to control for contamination. TruSeq adapter sequences and Illumina sample barcodes were added in two successive PCR steps. Sequencing of the TCR alpha and beta cDNA libraries was done on the Illumina HiSeq platform using custom primers. The study's own analysis went as follows. MiGEC was used to process raw reads and extract unique molecular identifiers, and MiXCR was used to find CDR3 positions. For each individual, recombination models were inferred using an EM algorithm with the repgenHMM and IGoR tools. Shared clonotype analysis was performed with the tcR package in R, normalizing sharing by the product of cloneset sizes. Out-of-frame nonproductive sequences were analyzed to study raw recombination free of thymic and clonal selection effects. Using fastp at Q25 and MiXCR, TCRdb reprocessed the public reads and kept productive beta chains. Rows are unified per CDR3 protein, each entry keeping the most common DNA and genes. In this record, the V and J calls reflect TCRdb's handling and not the investigators' own analysis. This sample gives hundreds of thousands of distinct CDR3 sequences in total; around 6.1% of them show up just once. The ten largest clones take up about 1.8% of the sample.

Every donor in the study was a healthy Caucasian. Three unrelated non-twin adults were also sequenced: a male aged 18 to 30, a male aged 50 to 60 and a female aged 50 to 60. Using Miltenyi CD45RO+ enrichment and human naive T-cell isolation kits, memory (CD45RO+) and naive T cells were isolated from PBMC. This entry is derived from a study of identical twins (dated by TCRdb to between 2015 and 2016). Regarding the complete study: TCR alpha and beta repertoires from monozygotic twins, unrelated adults of various ages and cord blood were deep-sequenced to test whether fetal clonotypes persist. Replicate twin experiments were performed at different times using different library preparation protocols to rule out contamination.

From its cysteine to its phenylalanine, the CDR3 spans 18 amino acids. The kept DNA is CDR3 alone, 54 bases in frame from the first base. Clipping removes 1 base from V and 5 bases from J, with 9 as the unmatched junction base count. As encoded in the germline V gene, CDR1 is MNHEY while CDR2 is SVGAGI. Broader findings and caveats from the paper: Abundant cord blood beta clonotypes had fewer insertions, young adult naive repertoires showed a similar but weaker trend, and memory repertoires showed no such trend. Because the same donors could not be followed over many years, conclusions were based on cross-sectional statistical analysis. Compared with coincidental sharing between unrelated individuals, an excess of low generation-probability sequences was observed among out-of-frame TCR alpha sequences shared between twins. Invariant T cells such as MAIT and iNKT could partly confound zero-insertion analyses, although diverse VJ usage argued against such confounding for most clonotypes. In monozygotic twins, recombination models systematically underestimated out-of-frame TCR alpha sharing, but the models matched the sharing seen between unrelated individuals. In beta out-of-frame sequences, excess twin sharing was weaker, because having fewer shared sequences lowered the signal-to-noise ratio.

The TCR originated in a man aged 18 to 30 in good health. The sample taken for sequencing was naive T cells sorted from blood. In light of the paper, this sample's cell subset or site label describes: cells isolated with a human naive T-cell isolation kit. The rearrangement combines TRBV6-5 with TRBJ2-5; 14 junctional bases match TRBD2. The CDR3 here reads CASSYLVGLAGGGETQYF. In nucleotide form, the sequence is TGTGCCAGCAGTTACTTAGTTGGACTAGCGGGAGGCGGCGAGACCCAGTACTTC.